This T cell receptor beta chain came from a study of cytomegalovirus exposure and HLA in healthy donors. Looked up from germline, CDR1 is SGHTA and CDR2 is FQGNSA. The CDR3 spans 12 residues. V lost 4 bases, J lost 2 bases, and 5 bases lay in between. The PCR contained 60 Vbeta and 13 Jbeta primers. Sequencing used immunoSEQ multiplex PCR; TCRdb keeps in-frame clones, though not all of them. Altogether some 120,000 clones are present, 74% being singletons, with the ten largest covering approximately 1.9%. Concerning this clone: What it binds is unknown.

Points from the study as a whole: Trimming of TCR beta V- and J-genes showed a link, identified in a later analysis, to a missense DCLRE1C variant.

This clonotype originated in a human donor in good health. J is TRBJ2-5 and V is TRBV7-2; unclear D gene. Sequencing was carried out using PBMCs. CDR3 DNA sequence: TGTGCCAGCAGCTATAAACAAGAGACCCAGTACTTC. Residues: CASSYKQETQYF.